This TCR beta chain was observed in a study of cytomegalovirus exposure and HLA in healthy donors. With respect to this clone: Its antigen is still unknown.

General observations from the study: Some TCR beta chains (roughly 160 of them) were listed as cytomegalovirus-associated. Most observed TCR sequences were rare, whereas some public TCRs were detected in many donors. It was assumed in the presence/absence analyses that sequencing depth was roughly uniform across donors. When analyzed later, a missense DCLRE1C variant was found to be linked to TCR beta V- and J-gene trimming.

Unmatched junction bases numbered 7, after V lost 6 bases and J lost 2 bases. This CDR3 is built from 16 residues. Germline-derived CDR1 and CDR2 are SQVTM and ANQGSEA. A multiplex PCR was run with 60 Vbeta primers and 13 Jbeta primers. Clones were read by immunoSEQ multiplex PCR, and TCRdb kept only the in-frame ones, dropping some. The data hold 150,000 to 200,000 clones, with 84% observed a single time. The chain employs TRBV29-1 and TRBJ2-2; 12 bases agree with TRBD2. The TCR sequence derives from a man between 45 and 60 years old in good health and CMV-seropositive. Source material: PBMCs. The CDR3 loop is CSVLLAGGTNTGELFF. The CDR3 region has the DNA TGCAGCGTCCTACTAGCGGGAGGAACTAACACCGGGGAGCTGTTTTTT.